These 22 T cell receptor beta chains share one sample of origin, sequenced in a study of T cells in Graves' hyperthyroidism and ophthalmopathy. Amplification of TCR beta CDR3 regions was performed using RNA transcripts as template. A set of HTBI primers served as the primers for a first-round RT-PCR of the TCR CDR3. TCRdb reanalysed the multiplex PCR reads using MiXCR and keeps one entry per CDR3 protein. This sample has almost 600,000 distinct CDR3 sequences, with roughly 46% found just once. Specimen: peripheral blood or thyroid tissue (not recorded which). Receptors originate from a woman between 18 and 30 years old with Graves' hyperthyroidism.

The CDR3 region is CASGKGTQGGTEAFF. The CDR3 coding sequence is TGTGCCAGCGGTAAGGGGACCCAAGGGGGTACTGAAGCTTTCTTT. The rearrangement links TRBV9 to TRBJ1-1; D perhaps matches TRBD1 (6 bases). CDR1 and CDR2 (germline): SGDLS, YYNGEE. This CDR3 is built from 15 residues. V was clipped by 7 bases and J by 5 bases, with 21 bases between them.

Details on this clonotype: At one end the junction does not follow the germline gene, possibly because of a read error. This chain uses TRBV15 with TRBJ1-2, with D possibly being TRBD1 (5 bases). The CDR3 loop spans 13 amino acids. Germline CDR1 is LNHNV and CDR2 is YYDKDF (reference sequence). The CDR3 nucleotides read TGTGCCACCAGCAGATCCCTAGGGGCTGGCTACGCCTTC. This encodes CATSRSLGAGYAF.

This clonotype was picked up many times. The chain recombines TRBV2 with TRBJ2-7; unclear D gene. The germline V gene encodes CDR1 SNHLY and CDR2 FYNNEI. This CDR3 has 14 residues. The V end was cut by 4 bases, the J end by 4 bases, with 14 bases between. The CDR3 region is CASSVDLVGYEQYF. For the CDR3, the DNA is TGTGCCAGCAGTGTGGACCTAGTTGGGTACGAGCAGTACTTC.

This clonotype was seen once. The chain recombines TRBV20-1 with TRBJ2-7; 14 positions agree with TRBD2. V lost 5 bases, J lost 3 bases, and 3 bases stayed unmatched. Germline V gene data show CDR1 as DFQATT and CDR2 as SNEGSKA (reference sequence). The CDR3 is 14 amino acids. The CDR3 bases are TGCAGTGCTGGGACTAGCGGGAGCTTCTACGAGCAGTACTTC. It encodes CSAGTSGSFYEQYF.

The V gene is TRBV5-1, the J gene TRBJ2-2; D tentatively reads TRBD1 or TRBD2 (5 bases each). CDR1 and CDR2 from the germline V gene are SGHRS and YFSETQ. The CDR3 length is 18 residues. V dropped 0 bases and J dropped 5 bases, with 20 bases sitting between them. This chain's CDR3 is CASSLGGPPTRQTGELFF. CDR3 coding DNA: TGCGCCAGCAGCTTGGGGGGACCGCCGACTCGGCAAACCGGGGAGCTGTTTTTT.

This clonotype was observed a few times. This rearrangement joins TRBV7-8 to TRBJ1-2, with D possibly TRBD1 on 5 matching bases. The CDR3 sequence is 13 residues long. Germline V gives CDR1 SGHVS, CDR2 FQNEAQ. V shed 5 bases and J shed 12 bases, with 19 bases lying between them. CDR3 residues: CASSHRGTSGNTF. CDR3 nucleotide sequence: TGTGCCAGCAGCCATCGGGGGACGTCTGGAAACACCTTC.

This clonotype was observed many times. V is TRBV7-9 and J is TRBJ1-2, with 7 bases matching TRBD1. The ends lost 1 base at V and 6 bases at J; junction bases unmatched: 11. This CDR3 is 16 amino acids long. Germline V gene sequence: CDR1 SEHNR, CDR2 FQNEAQ (reference sequence). The CDR3 DNA reads as TGTGCCAGCAGCTTAGATGCCGGAGGGGGCTTGGATGGCTACACCTTC. Protein sequence: CASSLDAGGGLDGYTF.

The V and J genes are TRBV6-1 and TRBJ2-7; D not resolved. There are 13 residues in the CDR3. V was clipped by 1 base and J by 5 bases, with 9 bases between them. The germline CDR1 and CDR2 sequences are MNHNS and SASEGT. In nucleotides, the CDR3 is TGTGCCAGCAGTGAAGTATGGGAACACGAGCAGTACTTC. Translated, it gives CASSEVWEHEQYF.

This clonotype was recorded many times. In DNA form, the CDR3 reads TGTGCCAGCAGCGTGACAGGGCAAGGGCCCCAGCATTTT. It is translated as CASSVTGQGPQHF. The genes are TRBV5-5 and TRBJ1-5; 7 positions agree with TRBD1. J gave up 9 bases and V 4 bases, and 7 bases lay outside the gene matches. The CDR3 is 13 amino acids. Looked up from germline, CDR1 is SGHKS and CDR2 is YYEKEE (reference sequence).

This clonotype was found a few times. This chain joins TRBV20-1 and TRBJ2-7, with TRBD2 matching over 14 bases. Trimming at V came to 6 bases and at J to 2 bases, leaving 3 bases not matched to a gene. The CDR3 spans 14 residues. CDR1 is DFQATT, CDR2 SNEGSKA, per germline (reference sequence). CDR3 region: CSATGLAGAYEQYF. CDR3 coding DNA: TGCAGTGCGACGGGACTAGCGGGAGCCTACGAGCAGTACTTC.

This chain links TRBV21-1 with TRBJ2-7; TRBD1, the table's D call, lacks a check against the DNA. TRBV21-1 is recorded as a pseudogene. The CDR3 covers 18 residues. The CDR3 DNA sequence: TGTGCCAGCAGCAATACTTTACCCGGGACAGGGAGCCTCTACGAGCAGTACTTC. Protein product: CASSNTLPGTGSLYEQYF.

This chain links TRBV12-5 with TRBJ2-3, with TRBD2 as a possible D gene (5 bases). This CDR3 has 16 residues. Germline loops: CDR1 LGHNT, CDR2 FRNRAP. The CDR3 loop reads CASTPLLRGLTDTQYF. The CDR3 DNA follows: TGTGCCAGCACCCCCTTACTCCGCGGGCTCACAGATACGCAGTATTTT.

This chain links TRBV2 with TRBJ2-3, with 8 bases aligning to TRBD1. The CDR3 consists of 17 residues. After removal of 4 bases from V and 4 bases from J, the junction contained 13 bases not matched to a gene. In germline, CDR1 is SNHLY, CDR2 FYNNEI. CDR3 sequence: CASSGQGRVGSADTQYF. CDR3 sequence (DNA): TGTGCCAGCAGTGGACAGGGGCGAGTGGGATCAGCAGATACGCAGTATTTT.

The rearrangement uses TRBV9 and TRBJ1-1; the D gene is possibly TRBD1 (5 bases). V lost 2 bases and J 5 bases, leaving 16 bases between the germline ends. The germline V gene encodes CDR1 SGDLS and CDR2 YYNGEE. This CDR3 contains 15 residues. The CDR3 loop reads CASSVWGGVGTEAFF. DNA of the CDR3: TGTGCCAGCAGCGTTTGGGGAGGGGTCGGTACTGAAGCTTTCTTT.

The chain has TRBV5-6 and TRBJ2-4, with unresolved D. CDR1 and CDR2 from the germline V gene are SGHDT and YYEEEE. V was shortened by 0 bases and J by 7 bases, with 8 bases between the two germline ends. This CDR3 spans 13 amino acids. DNA for the CDR3: TGTGCCAGCAGCTTGGGGCGAGCGAACATTCAGTACTTC. Amino acids: CASSLGRANIQYF.

J is TRBJ1-1 and V is TRBV2; D is uncertain. From germline, CDR1 is SNHLY and CDR2 FYNNEI. This CDR3 contains 14 residues. The V end lost 2 bases, the J end lost 7 bases, and 14 bases lay between the germline ends. CDR3 loop: CASSEMLEEGEAFF. CDR3 sequence (DNA): TGTGCCAGCAGTGAAATGCTCGAGGAGGGTGAAGCTTTCTTT.

This clonotype was detected ten times or more. The chain combines TRBV12-3 or TRBV12-4 with TRBJ1-5, with D unresolved. The CDR3 has 14 residues. Trimming shortened V by 3 bases and J by 7 bases, and 13 bases separated the two germline ends. The CDR3 DNA reads TGTGCCAGCAGTTTTGTGGACTTCAAACAGCCCCAGCATTTT. Protein product: CASSFVDFKQPQHF.

The chain employs TRBV29-1 and TRBJ1-5; D is ambiguous. CDR1 SQVTM and CDR2 ANQGSEA come from the germline V gene. The CDR3 runs to 12 residues. Trimming shortened V by 8 bases and J by 6 bases, and 14 bases separated the two germline ends. The chain's CDR3 is CSLEGRTQPQHF. CDR3 in DNA: TGCAGCTTAGAGGGCAGAACTCAGCCCCAGCATTTT.

This clonotype was observed many times. Written as DNA, the CDR3 is TGTGCCACCAGTGAAGGACAGGGTCGAAGAGACGAGCAGTACTTC. Translation gives CATSEGQGRRDEQYF. The rearrangement uses TRBV24-1 and TRBJ2-7; 8 bases align to TRBD1. CDR1 and CDR2 (germline): KGHDR, SFDVKD. V was pared by 4 bases and J by 5 bases, with 9 bases of the junction left unmatched. The length of the CDR3 is 15 residues.

The chain combines TRBV29-1 with TRBJ1-2; TRBD1 agrees at 7 bases. The CDR3 sequence is 14 residues long. The junction had 11 bases not matched to a gene; V was cut back by 6 bases and J by 4 bases. Germline V CDR1 and CDR2: SQVTM, ANQGSEA. The CDR3 is CSVQGGAELYGYTF. The CDR3 coding sequence is TGCAGCGTCCAGGGGGGGGCGGAGCTCTATGGCTACACCTTC.

The chain recombines TRBV28 with TRBJ2-7; 8 nucleotides line up with TRBD1. This CDR3 is built from 13 residues. Looked up from germline, CDR1 is MDHEN and CDR2 is SYDVKM. CDR3 nucleotides: TGTGCTAGGGCCGGGCAGGGGGCGTACGAGCAGTACTTC. It codes for CARAGQGAYEQYF. The variable domain in full, completed from reference TRBV28 and TRBJ2-7, reads DVKVTQSSRYLVKRTGEKVFLECVQDMDHENMFWYRQDPGLGLRLIYFSYDVKMKEKGDIPEGYSVSREKKERFSLILESASTNQTSMYLCARAGQGAYEQYFGPGTRLTVT.

A single count supports this clonotype. CDR3 in amino acids: CASSGGSHKQYF. CDR3 nucleotide sequence: TGTGCCAGTAGTGGCGGGAGCCATAAGCAGTACTTC. This chain links TRBV19 with TRBJ2-7; 7 nucleotides line up with TRBD2. Germline CDR1 reads LNHDA; CDR2 reads SQIVND (reference sequence). The CDR3 totals 12 residues. V lost 5 bases to trimming and J lost 8 bases; unmatched junction nucleotides: 6.